Each of the 31 T cell receptor beta chains below was sequenced from the same sample in a study of PD-L1 blockade in urothelial cancer (dated 2017 in TCRdb). Libraries were made using the immunoSEQ multiplex PCR assay. The table comes from immuneACCESS by way of TCRdb, which keeps in-frame sequences with V and J called. Part of the clones is missing from these tables; in studies checked, under half for an unresolved V gene and the rest for unknown reasons. The sample contains some 19,000 clones, around 90% of them found a single time. The top ten clones comprise roughly a sixth of the sample. Specimen: PBMCs, collected around atezolizumab (anti-PD-L1) treatment. The receptor set was obtained from a woman aged 60 to 75 with urothelial cancer.

The chain couples TRBV2 to TRBJ2-2, with a weak D call TRBD2 (6 bases). This CDR3 is 14 amino acids long. CDR1 and CDR2 (germline): SNHLY, FYNNEI. V lost 7 bases, J lost 6 bases, and 15 bases lay in between. In DNA form, the CDR3 reads TGTGCCAGCATATTGCAGGGCGGGGCCGGGGAGCTGTTTTTT. Its translation is CASILQGGAGELFF.

On this clone: The junction differs from germline at one of its ends, possibly a read error. The CDR3 is CASSLDRGYQETQYF. The DNA for the CDR3 is TGCGCCAGCAGCTTGGACAGGGGCTACCAGGAGACCCAGTACTTC. V usage is TRBV10-2 and J usage is TRBJ2-5, with 9 bases fitting TRBD1. Germline V gene data show CDR1 as WSHSY and CDR2 as SAAADI. The CDR3 sequence is 15 residues long.

J is TRBJ2-5 and V is TRBV7-9; D perhaps matches TRBD2 (5 bases). Germline-derived CDR1 and CDR2 are SEHNR and FQNEAQ (reference sequence). V dropped 3 bases and J dropped 5 bases, with 16 bases sitting between them. The CDR3 consists of 15 residues. The CDR3 protein is CASSFALAGGETQYF. The CDR3 DNA reads TGTGCCAGCAGCTTTGCCCTAGCTGGTGGTGAGACCCAGTACTTC.

V usage is TRBV19 and J usage is TRBJ1-4; 9 positions match TRBD1. The V gene end was trimmed by 3 bases and the J gene end by 5 bases; junction bases not matched to a gene: 7. In germline, CDR1 is LNHDA, CDR2 SQIVND (reference sequence). The CDR3 covers 16 residues. CDR3 DNA sequence: TGTGCCAGTAGTATCCCGCAGGACAGGGGCAATGAAAAACTGTTTTTT. Translation: CASSIPQDRGNEKLFF.

The chain links TRBV9 to TRBJ2-5; D perhaps matches TRBD2 (5 bases). CDR1 SGDLS and CDR2 YYNGEE come from the germline V gene. This CDR3 region has 14 residues. V shed 0 bases and J shed 5 bases, with 11 bases lying between them. This CDR3 reads CASSVASSWETQYF. In DNA, the CDR3 is TGTGCCAGCAGCGTAGCGTCTAGCTGGGAGACCCAGTACTTC.

V and J are TRBV15 and TRBJ1-1; perhaps TRBD1 as D (5 bases). Germline CDR1 reads LNHNV; CDR2 reads YYDKDF (reference sequence). There are 14 residues in the CDR3. V lost 5 bases, J lost 3 bases, and 13 bases lay in between. CDR3 loop: CATSGQGGDTEAFF. In DNA form, the CDR3 reads TGTGCCACCAGCGGCCAGGGCGGTGACACTGAAGCTTTCTTT. The full variable domain, in which reference TRBV15 and TRBJ1-1 provide the parts outside the CDR3, is DAMVIQNPRYQVTQFGKPVTLSCSQTLNHNVMYWYQQKSSQAPKLLFHYYDKDFNNEADTPDNFQSRRPNTSFCFLDIRSPGLGDTAMYLCATSGQGGDTEAFFGQGTRLTVV.

This rearrangement joins TRBV29-1 to TRBJ2-1; D ambiguous. This CDR3 has 13 amino acids. The germline V gene encodes CDR1 SQVTM and CDR2 ANQGSEA. The germline V and J ends were trimmed by 2 bases and 6 bases, with 11 bases remaining between them. CDR3 nucleotide sequence: TGCAGCGTTGAACCTAGTGCACTCAATGAGCAGTTCTTC. Its translation is CSVEPSALNEQFF.

The J gene is TRBJ1-4, the V gene TRBV14; D not certain. The germline CDR1 and CDR2 sequences are SGHDN and FVKESK. V was trimmed by 3 bases and J by 7 bases, leaving 18 bases between them. This CDR3 is built from 16 residues. CDR3 DNA sequence: TGTGCCAGCAGCCACTCAGGAGGACGACGGTCTGAAAAACTGTTTTTT. It translates to CASSHSGGRRSEKLFF.

The chain couples TRBV2 to TRBJ1-2, with D uncertain. The length of the CDR3 is 13 residues. Germline values: CDR1 SNHLY, CDR2 FYNNEI. The V end was cut by 4 bases, the J end by 4 bases, with 10 bases between. The CDR3 DNA sequence: TGTGCCAGCAGTGGAGGCGGCCTCTATGGCTACACCTTC. It is translated as CASSGGGLYGYTF.

The chain combines TRBV18 with TRBJ1-4; TRBD1 matches at 7 bases. The CDR3 runs 15 residues. The germline CDR1 and CDR2 sequences are KGHSH and LQKENI. Trimming cost V 2 bases and J 11 bases; bases outside gene matches: 11. The chain's CDR3 is CASSPETGDMKKLFF. Here the CDR3 DNA reads TGTGCCAGCTCACCAGAAACAGGGGATATGAAGAAACTGTTTTTT.

The V call is TRBV7-9, the J call TRBJ1-1; 7 bases fit TRBD1. The J segment lost 1 base and the V segment lost 3 bases, leaving 8 bases of the junction unmatched. Germline V gene data show CDR1 as SEHNR and CDR2 as FQNEAQ (reference sequence). The CDR3 length is 16 residues. CDR3 loop: CASSLSRGLGNTEAFF. For the CDR3, the DNA is TGTGCCAGCAGCTTGTCCAGGGGGTTAGGGAACACTGAAGCTTTCTTT.

The chain combines TRBV6-4 with TRBJ2-3; D perhaps matches TRBD2 (6 bases). This CDR3 has 15 residues. Germline CDR1 reads MRHNA; CDR2 reads SNTAGT. The ends were cut back, 2 bases at V and 1 base at J, with 10 bases in the middle. Here the CDR3 DNA reads TGTGCCAGCAGTGACCTGGGACTGCGCACAGATACGCAGTATTTT. Protein sequence: CASSDLGLRTDTQYF.

The chain recombines TRBV28 with TRBJ2-7; D not certain. Germline-derived CDR1 and CDR2 are MDHEN and SYDVKM. Trimming cost V 7 bases and J 6 bases, with 13 bases left between them. This CDR3 spans 12 amino acids. This chain's CDR3 is CASTDIILEQYF. The CDR3 nucleotides read TGTGCCAGCACCGACATAATTCTCGAGCAGTACTTC.

The rearrangement uses TRBV7-9 and TRBJ2-2; 8 nucleotides agree with TRBD1. The junction had 8 bases not matched to a gene; V was cut back by 2 bases and J by 6 bases. Germline values: CDR1 SEHNR, CDR2 FQNEAQ (reference sequence). The CDR3 sequence is 16 residues long. This chain's CDR3 is CASSLPTTGVPGELFF. The DNA of the CDR3 is TGTGCCAGCAGCTTACCCACGACAGGGGTTCCCGGGGAGCTGTTTTTT.

As concerns this clone: At one boundary the junction diverges from the germline segment, which might be a read error. V gene TRBV9 combines with J gene TRBJ2-2; 11 bases line up with TRBD1. In germline, CDR1 is SGDLS, CDR2 YYNGEE. This CDR3 has 14 amino acids. DNA for the CDR3: TGTGCCAGCAGCGGGGATCCGGGACAGGGGGGGCTGTTTTTT. Translating gives CASSGDPGQGGLFF.

The chain uses TRBV19 and TRBJ2-5, with D tentatively TRBD2 (6 bases). Between the trimmed V and J ends, which lost 3 bases and 1 base, there was a span of 9 bases. CDR3 length equals 14 residues. The germline V gene encodes CDR1 LNHDA and CDR2 SQIVND (reference sequence). Here the CDR3 DNA reads TGTGCCAGTAGTATGTGGAGGGGCCAAGAGACCCAGTACTTC. Its protein product is CASSMWRGQETQYF.

The genes are TRBV28 and TRBJ1-5; D possibly corresponds to TRBD1 (5 bases). The CDR3 totals 13 residues. Germline-derived CDR1 and CDR2 are MDHEN and SYDVKM. V lost 7 bases, J lost 2 bases, and 9 bases lay in between. The CDR3 region has the DNA TGTGCCAGCATGATACAGGGCAATCAGCCCCAGCATTTT. This translates into CASMIQGNQPQHF.

This chain connects TRBV20-1 to TRBJ2-7; the D is unclear. The CDR3 loop spans 10 amino acids. Germline V gene data show CDR1 as DFQATT and CDR2 as SNEGSKA (reference sequence). V lost 1 base to trimming and J lost 6 bases, with 4 bases between them. The CDR3 here is CSARAVEQYF. The DNA of the CDR3 is TGCAGTGCTAGAGCGGTCGAGCAGTACTTC.

J is TRBJ1-5 and V is TRBV5-1; 8 nucleotides match TRBD1. V lost 4 bases and J lost 9; bases outside the gene matches: 6. Germline V gene data show CDR1 as SGHRS and CDR2 as YFSETQ. The length of the CDR3 is 13 residues. CDR3 sequence reads: CASSQGASGPQHF. For the CDR3, the DNA is TGCGCCAGCAGCCAGGGGGCCTCGGGGCCCCAGCATTTT.

The chain carries TRBV7-2 and TRBJ1-3; D gene ambiguous. This CDR3 is 12 amino acids long. Trimming removed 6 bases at V and 2 bases at J, with 5 bases between. Germline CDR1 reads SGHTA; CDR2 reads FQGNSA. The CDR3 loop reads CASSFTGNTIYF. CDR3 DNA sequence: TGTGCCAGCAGTTTCACTGGAAACACCATATATTTT.

The chain links TRBV28 to TRBJ1-2, with 7 bases identical to TRBD1. Trimming at V came to 5 bases and at J to 2 bases, leaving 11 bases not matched to a gene. This CDR3 is 16 amino acids long. The germline CDR1 and CDR2 sequences are MDHEN and SYDVKM. This CDR3 reads CASSPNRGPANYGYTF. The CDR3 DNA reads as TGTGCCAGCAGTCCAAACAGGGGTCCGGCCAACTATGGCTACACCTTC.

The chain is built from TRBV19 and TRBJ2-5, with 9 bases fitting TRBD1. V gave up 3 bases and J gave up 4 bases; unmatched junction bases: 9. CDR1 is LNHDA and CDR2 is SQIVND in the germline V gene (reference sequence). CDR3 size: 16 residues. The CDR3 sequence: CASSIGTGRVRETQYF. The CDR3 nucleotides read TGTGCCAGTAGTATTGGGACAGGGCGGGTAAGAGAGACCCAGTACTTC.

This chain uses TRBV2 with TRBJ2-2; 10 bases fit TRBD1. V gave up 4 bases and J gave up 4 bases; unmatched junction bases: 3. The CDR3 is 15 residues long. CDR1 SNHLY and CDR2 FYNNEI come from the germline V gene. The DNA for the CDR3 is TGTGCCAGCAGTGGACAGGGGGCGACCACCGGGGAGCTGTTTTTT. Protein sequence: CASSGQGATTGELFF.

The chain employs TRBV18 and TRBJ2-3, with 9 bases that match TRBD2. After removal of 8 bases from V and 3 bases from J, the junction contained 6 bases not matched to a gene. Germline V gene lookup returns CDR1 KGHSH and CDR2 LQKENI. The CDR3 consists of 14 residues. The CDR3, as DNA: TGTGCCAGCGCATCAAGCGGGAGGACAGATACGCAGTATTTT. Translated, it gives CASASSGRTDTQYF.

J is TRBJ2-2 and V is TRBV11-3; D is undetermined. Deletions cut 4 bases from V and 5 bases from J, with 8 bases between. CDR1 is SGHNT and CDR2 is YENEEA in the germline V gene. The CDR3 runs 13 residues. DNA for the CDR3: TGTGCCAGCAGCTCCTCCTTTACCGGGGAGCTGTTTTTT. Residues: CASSSSFTGELFF.

A single count supports this clone. The chain couples TRBV7-9 to TRBJ1-1; TRBD1 matches at 7 bases. Germline V gene data show CDR1 as SEHNR and CDR2 as FQNEAQ (reference sequence). V trimming: 9 bases; J trimming: 5 bases; junction bases outside the gene matches: 15. There are 15 residues in the CDR3. CDR3 in amino acids: CASTPQGGAGTEAFF. CDR3 in DNA: TGTGCCAGTACACCCCAGGGGGGCGCGGGGACTGAAGCTTTCTTT.

V usage is TRBV5-5 and J usage is TRBJ2-1, with TRBD2 as a possible D gene (5 bases). CDR1 and CDR2 from the germline V gene are SGHKS and YYEKEE (reference sequence). CDR3 length equals 12 residues. Trimming took 4 bases from V and 16 from J, leaving 18 bases between them. CDR3 sequence: CASSRPGSLPFF. CDR3 nucleotides: TGTGCCAGCAGCAGACCGGGATCGCTCCCCTTCTTC. The full variable domain, in which reference TRBV5-5 and TRBJ2-1 provide the parts outside the CDR3, is DAGVTQSPTHLIKTRGQQVTLRCSPISGHKSVSWYQQVLGQGPQFIFQYYEKEERGRGNFPDRFSARQFPNYSSELNVNALLLGDSALYLCASSRPGSLPFFGPGTRLTVL.

The chain is built from TRBV13 and TRBJ2-2; 9 bases match TRBD2. The CDR3 sequence is 16 residues long. V dropped 5 bases and J dropped 6; count of bases not matched to a gene: 10. Germline V lookup: CDR1 PRHDT, CDR2 FYEKMQ (reference sequence). The CDR3 nucleotides read TGTGCCAGCAGCCCCAAGCAGAGCGGGAGGTCCGGGGAGCTGTTTTTT. Amino acids: CASSPKQSGRSGELFF.

The chain is built from TRBV11-2 and TRBJ2-5; weak D call: TRBD2 (6 bases). Trimming stripped 1 base from V and 4 bases from J, with 10 bases between. CDR1 and CDR2 (germline): SGHAT, FQNNGV. This CDR3 comprises 14 residues. Here the CDR3 DNA reads TGTGCCAGCAGCTTAGCGGGAGCGGGAGAGACCCAGTACTTC. It translates to CASSLAGAGETQYF.

This clone was counted a single time. The gene calls are TRBV19 and TRBJ2-7; tentative D call: TRBD2 (6 bases). CDR1 is LNHDA and CDR2 is SQIVND in the germline V gene (reference sequence). The V end lost 9 bases, the J end lost 5 bases, and 14 bases lay between the germline ends. This CDR3 has 12 residues. CDR3 sequence (DNA): TGTGCCAGCAGTGGAGGGGTCCACGAGCAGTACTTC. This encodes CASSGGVHEQYF. Using reference TRBV19 and TRBJ2-7 for the parts outside the CDR3, the full variable domain is DGGITQSPKYLFRKEGQNVTLSCEQNLNHDAMYWYRQDPGQGLRLIYYSQIVNDFQKGDIAEGYSVSREKKESFPLTVTSAQKNPTAFYLCASSGGVHEQYFGPGTRLTVT.

This clone was detected only a few times. This rearrangement joins TRBV4-3 to TRBJ2-1; no clear D. The CDR3 sequence is 12 residues long. Germline V lookup: CDR1 LGHNA, CDR2 YSLEER. V was shortened by 0 bases and J by 8 bases, with 5 bases between the two germline ends. The CDR3 coding sequence is TGCGCCAGCAGCCAAGACCACTATGAGCAGTTCTTC. Translation gives CASSQDHYEQFF.